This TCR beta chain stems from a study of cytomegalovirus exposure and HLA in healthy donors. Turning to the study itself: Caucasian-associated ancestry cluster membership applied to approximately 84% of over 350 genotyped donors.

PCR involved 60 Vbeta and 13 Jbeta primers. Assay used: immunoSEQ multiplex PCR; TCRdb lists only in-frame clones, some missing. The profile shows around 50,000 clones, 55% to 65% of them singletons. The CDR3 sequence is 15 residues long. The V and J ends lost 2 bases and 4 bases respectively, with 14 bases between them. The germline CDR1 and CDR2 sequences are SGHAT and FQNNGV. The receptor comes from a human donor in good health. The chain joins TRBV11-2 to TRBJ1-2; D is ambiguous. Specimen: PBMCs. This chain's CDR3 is CASSLSLTASYGYTF. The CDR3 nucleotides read TGTGCCAGCAGCTTAAGTCTTACTGCGAGCTATGGCTACACCTTC. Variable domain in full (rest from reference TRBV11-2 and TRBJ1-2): EAGVAQSPRYKIIEKRQSVAFWCNPISGHATLYWYQQILGQGPKLLIQFQNNGVVDDSQLPKDRFSAERLKGVDSTLKIQPAKLEDSAVYLCASSLSLTASYGYTFGSGTRLTVV.